The 8 T cell receptor beta chains given below trace back to one sample, sequenced in a study of blood T cell repertoires in COVID-19. Clones were read by immunoSEQ multiplex PCR, and TCRdb kept only the in-frame ones, dropping some. The sample has 250,000 to 300,000 clones; over 75% are singletons. Sequencing used PBMCs or T cells enriched from blood (not recorded which). Receptor source: a woman in her 30s who had recovered from COVID-19.

Regarding this clone: The same CDR3 arises from other DNA sequences in this sample as well. This chain uses TRBV24-1 with TRBJ1-2; D gene unclear. The CDR3 extends over 13 amino acids. Deletions cut 0 bases from V and 7 bases from J, with 8 bases between. Germline V gene sequence: CDR1 KGHDR, CDR2 SFDVKD. CDR3 in amino acids: CATSDLTGGGYTF. The CDR3 DNA sequence: TGTGCCACCAGTGATTTGACCGGTGGTGGCTACACCTTC.

This chain links TRBV6-6 with TRBJ1-5; D is uncertain. CDR3 size: 14 residues. V lost 4 bases, J lost 1 base, and 8 bases lay in between. Per the germline V gene, CDR1 is MNHNY and CDR2 is SVGAGI (reference sequence). CDR3 region: CASSSGGSNQPQHF. In DNA form, the CDR3 reads TGTGCCAGCAGTTCAGGAGGGAGCAATCAGCCCCAGCATTTT.

The chain is built from TRBV9 and TRBJ2-6; no firm D call. The germline gives CDR1 SGDLS, CDR2 YYNGEE. Trimming took off 4 bases at V and 3 bases at J, with 11 bases between the two ends. This CDR3 is built from 15 residues. CDR3 nucleotide sequence: TGTGCCAGCAGCCCCCACATTGGTGGGGCCAACGTCCTGACTTTC. This gives the protein CASSPHIGGANVLTF. Drawing the rest from reference TRBV9 and TRBJ2-6, the complete variable domain is DSGVTQTPKHLITATGQRVTLRCSPRSGDLSVYWYQQSLDQGLQFLIQYYNGEERAKGNILERFSAQQFPDLHSELNLSSLELGDSALYFCASSPHIGGANVLTFGAGSRLTVL.

The sample holds one count of this clone. The genes are TRBV28 and TRBJ1-3; maybe TRBD1 (5 bases). V lost 5 bases to trimming and J lost 1 base, with 12 bases between them. Germline assignment: CDR1 MDHEN and CDR2 SYDVKM. This CDR3 has 15 residues. The CDR3 here is CASSGALRSGNTIYF. The CDR3 DNA reads as TGTGCCAGCAGTGGGGCCCTAAGGTCTGGAAACACCATATATTTT.

The chain joins TRBV5-5 to TRBJ2-1, with D tentatively TRBD1 (5 bases). Per the germline V gene, CDR1 is SGHKS and CDR2 is YYEKEE (reference sequence). V was pared by 0 bases and J by 2 bases, with 9 bases between. This CDR3 spans 15 amino acids. CDR3 region: CASSLGQGTYNEQFF. CDR3 nucleotides: TGTGCCAGCAGCTTGGGCCAGGGAACCTACAATGAGCAGTTCTTC.

CDR3: CASSSLQNTGVNQPQHF. The DNA of the CDR3 is TGTGCCAGCAGCTCCCTACAAAATACAGGAGTCAATCAGCCCCAGCATTTT. V and J are TRBV7-2 and TRBJ1-5, with a tentative D call TRBD1 (5 bases). This CDR3 region has 17 residues. Between the trimmed V and J ends, which lost 4 bases and 3 bases, there was a span of 19 bases. Germline V gene data show CDR1 as SGHTA and CDR2 as FQGNSA.

The chain couples TRBV7-2 to TRBJ2-5; 8 bases match TRBD2. The CDR3 is made up of 16 amino acids. Germline V gene data show CDR1 as SGHTA and CDR2 as FQGNSA. The trim removed 5 bases at V and 1 base at J, leaving 9 bases unmatched. In nucleotides, the CDR3 is TGTGCCAGCAGCGGAATACTAGCGGAGCGCCAAGAGACCCAGTACTTC. Its protein is CASSGILAERQETQYF. The variable domain in full, with the rest retrieved from reference TRBV7-2 and TRBJ2-5, is GAGVSQSPSNKVTEKGKDVELRCDPISGHTALYWYRQSLGQGLEFLIYFQGNSAPDKSGLPSDRFSAERTGGSVSTLTIQRTQQEDSAVYLCASSGILAERQETQYFGPGTRLLVL.

The gene calls are TRBV7-9 and TRBJ2-3; 8 nucleotides match TRBD2. Losses at the gene ends were 7 bases for V and 4 bases for J; bases not matched to a gene: 4. The CDR3 totals 13 residues. Germline V gene lookup returns CDR1 SEHNR and CDR2 FQNEAQ (reference sequence). CDR3 sequence (DNA): TGTGCCAGCAATCGGGGGGGCGCAGATACGCAGTATTTT. It codes for CASNRGGADTQYF.